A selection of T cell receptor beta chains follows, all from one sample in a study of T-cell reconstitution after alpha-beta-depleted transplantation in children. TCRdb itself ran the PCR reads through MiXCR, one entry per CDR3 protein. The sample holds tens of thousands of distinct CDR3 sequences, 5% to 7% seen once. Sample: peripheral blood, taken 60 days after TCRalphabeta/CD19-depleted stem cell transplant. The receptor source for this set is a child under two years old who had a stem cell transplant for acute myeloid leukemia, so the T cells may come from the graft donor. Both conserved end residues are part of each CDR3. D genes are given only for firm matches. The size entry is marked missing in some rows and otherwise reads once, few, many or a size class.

CDR3aa: CASSVEASGALSEQYF; CDR3nt: TGTGCCAGCAGCGTAGAGGCTAGCGGGGCCCTGTCTGAGCAGTACTTC; abundance: many; v_gene: TRBV9; d_gene: TRBD2; j_gene: TRBJ2-7
CDR3aa: CSAREWSRTNEQFF; CDR3nt: TGCAGTGCTAGAGAATGGTCTCGAACCAATGAGCAGTTCTTC; abundance: many; v_gene: TRBV20-1; d_gene: -; j_gene: TRBJ2-1
CDR3aa: CASSQDLSSNEKLFF; CDR3nt: TGCGCCAGCAGCCAAGATCTAAGCAGTAATGAAAAACTGTTTTTT; abundance: medium-sized; v_gene: TRBV4-3; d_gene: -; j_gene: TRBJ1-4
CDR3aa: CSVTKQGATGELFF; CDR3nt: TGCAGCGTCACAAAACAGGGGGCCACCGGGGAGCTGTTTTTT; abundance: few; v_gene: TRBV29-1; d_gene: TRBD1; j_gene: TRBJ2-2
CDR3aa: CSETRDSWGTDTQYF; CDR3nt: TGCAGCGAGACCCGGGACAGTTGGGGCACAGATACGCAGTATTTT; abundance: many; v_gene: TRBV29-1; d_gene: TRBD1; j_gene: TRBJ2-3
CDR3aa: CASTPAGHLHGYTF; CDR3nt: TGCGCCAGCACCCCAGCAGGGCACCTCCATGGCTACACCTTC; abundance: many; v_gene: TRBV5-1; d_gene: -; j_gene: TRBJ1-2
CDR3aa: CASSPGLAGFQETQYF; CDR3nt: TGTGCCAGCAGCCCCGGACTAGCGGGGTTCCAAGAGACCCAGTACTTC; abundance: many; v_gene: TRBV11-2; d_gene: TRBD2; j_gene: TRBJ2-5
CDR3aa: CASMWENTGELFF; CDR3nt: TGTGCCAGTATGTGGGAGAACACCGGGGAGCTGTTTTTT; abundance: -; v_gene: TRBV19; d_gene: -; j_gene: TRBJ2-2
CDR3aa: CASSFRARVWTEAFF; CDR3nt: -; abundance: many; v_gene: TRBV7-2; d_gene: -; j_gene: TRBJ1-1
CDR3aa: CSGQGRGNEQFF; CDR3nt: TGCAGCGGACAGGGGCGAGGCAATGAGCAGTTCTTC; abundance: many; v_gene: TRBV29-1; d_gene: TRBD1; j_gene: TRBJ2-1
CDR3aa: CASSYHRPTDTQYF; CDR3nt: TGTGCCAGCAGCTACCATCGACCCACAGATACGCAGTATTTT; abundance: many; v_gene: TRBV7-2; d_gene: -; j_gene: TRBJ2-3
CDR3aa: CAISEARPISLQYF; CDR3nt: TGTGCCATCAGTGAGGCGCGACCCATATCCCTGCAGTACTTC; abundance: many; v_gene: TRBV10-3; d_gene: -; j_gene: TRBJ2-7
CDR3aa: CASSLTGNYGYTF; CDR3nt: TGTGCCAGCAGCCTAACAGGGAACTATGGCTACACCTTC; abundance: many; v_gene: TRBV27; d_gene: -; j_gene: TRBJ1-2
CDR3aa: CASSYSIVGRSYEQYF; CDR3nt: TGTGCCAGCAGTTACTCGATCGTGGGCAGATCCTACGAGCAGTACTTC; abundance: many; v_gene: TRBV6-5; d_gene: -; j_gene: TRBJ2-7
CDR3aa: CSARHNEQFF; CDR3nt: TGCAGCGCACGTCACAATGAGCAGTTCTTC; abundance: many; v_gene: TRBV20-1; d_gene: -; j_gene: TRBJ2-1
CDR3aa: CASSYSKYYNYGYTF; CDR3nt: TGTGCCAGCAGTTACTCGAAGTATTATAACTATGGCTACACCTTC; abundance: -; v_gene: TRBV6-5; d_gene: -; j_gene: TRBJ1-2
CDR3aa: CASSLGGATDTQYF; CDR3nt: TGTGCCAGCAGTTTGGGGGGCGCCACAGATACGCAGTATTTT; abundance: many; v_gene: TRBV12-3/TRBV12-4; d_gene: -; j_gene: TRBJ2-3
CDR3aa: CASLQGVNTGELFF; CDR3nt: TGCGCCAGCTTACAGGGGGTTAACACCGGGGAGCTGTTTTTT; abundance: many; v_gene: TRBV5-1; d_gene: TRBD1; j_gene: TRBJ2-2
CDR3aa: CASRRADTQYF; CDR3nt: TGCGCCAGCAGAAGGGCAGATACGCAGTATTTT; abundance: many; v_gene: TRBV5-1; d_gene: -; j_gene: TRBJ2-3
CDR3aa: CASTVTGFYGYTF; CDR3nt: TGTGCCAGCACCGTAACAGGGTTCTATGGCTACACCTTC; abundance: few; v_gene: TRBV6-2/TRBV6-3; d_gene: -; j_gene: TRBJ1-2
CDR3aa: CASSLETWSGGYQSEQFF; CDR3nt: TGTGCCAGCAGCTTAGAAACTTGGAGCGGGGGCTATCAATCGGAGCAGTTCTTC; abundance: few; v_gene: TRBV11-2; d_gene: TRBD2; j_gene: TRBJ2-1
CDR3aa: CSARDRRETQYF; CDR3nt: TGCAGTGCTAGAGACCGCCGGGAGACCCAGTACTTC; abundance: many; v_gene: TRBV20-1; d_gene: -; j_gene: TRBJ2-5
CDR3aa: CASSPENQRYNEQFF; CDR3nt: TGTGCCAGCAGCCCCGAGAATCAACGCTACAATGAGCAGTTCTTC; abundance: many; v_gene: TRBV3-1; d_gene: -; j_gene: TRBJ2-1
CDR3aa: CATSRETSGGAETQYF; CDR3nt: TGTGCCACCAGCAGGGAGACTAGCGGGGGGGCAGAGACCCAGTACTTC; abundance: many; v_gene: TRBV15; d_gene: TRBD2; j_gene: TRBJ2-5
CDR3aa: CASIPRTSGVYEQYF; CDR3nt: TGTGCCAGCATTCCCCGGACTAGCGGCGTCTACGAGCAGTACTTC; abundance: many; v_gene: TRBV6-1; d_gene: TRBD2; j_gene: TRBJ2-7
CDR3aa: CASSLPTVLETQYF; CDR3nt: TGTGCCAGCAGCTTACCCACAGTGTTAGAGACCCAGTACTTC; abundance: once; v_gene: TRBV7-9; d_gene: -; j_gene: TRBJ2-5
CDR3aa: CASSYSPDYTEAFF; CDR3nt: TGTGCCAGCAGTTACTCGCCCGATTACACTGAAGCTTTCTTT; abundance: many; v_gene: TRBV6-5; d_gene: -; j_gene: TRBJ1-1
CDR3aa: CASSYSLVDEQYF; CDR3nt: TGTGCCAGCAGTTACTCCTTGGTGGACGAGCAGTACTTC; abundance: many; v_gene: TRBV6-5; d_gene: -; j_gene: TRBJ2-7
CDR3aa: CSVTYRQGPNYGYTF; CDR3nt: TGCAGCGTTACTTACCGACAGGGGCCGAACTATGGCTACACCTTC; abundance: many; v_gene: TRBV29-1; d_gene: TRBD1; j_gene: TRBJ1-2
CDR3aa: CASSFGGGSYEQYF; CDR3nt: TGTGCCAGCAGCTTTGGCGGGGGCTCCTACGAGCAGTACTTC; abundance: many; v_gene: TRBV7-2; d_gene: TRBD2; j_gene: TRBJ2-7
CDR3aa: CATSDLSGSSNGELFF; CDR3nt: TGTGCCACCAGTGACCTCAGCGGGAGCAGCAACGGGGAGCTGTTTTTT; abundance: many; v_gene: TRBV24-1; d_gene: TRBD2; j_gene: TRBJ2-2
CDR3aa: CASTLQGAGGNEQFF; CDR3nt: TGTGCCAGCACCCTACAGGGGGCCGGGGGGAATGAGCAGTTCTTC; abundance: many; v_gene: TRBV27; d_gene: TRBD1; j_gene: TRBJ2-1
CDR3aa: CSAEGAGEKLFF; CDR3nt: TGCAGTGCAGAGGGGGCAGGTGAAAAACTGTTTTTT; abundance: many; v_gene: TRBV20-1; d_gene: TRBD1; j_gene: TRBJ1-4
CDR3aa: CASSAGTGRGKLFF; CDR3nt: TGTGCCAGCAGCGCAGGGACAGGGAGGGGAAAACTGTTTTTT; abundance: many; v_gene: TRBV7-6; d_gene: TRBD1; j_gene: TRBJ1-4
CDR3aa: CSVEPGGAGYEQYF; CDR3nt: TGCAGCGTTGAGCCCGGAGGGGCAGGTTACGAGCAGTACTTC; abundance: many; v_gene: TRBV29-1; d_gene: -; j_gene: TRBJ2-7
CDR3aa: CASSPPGPGHGELFF; CDR3nt: TGTGCCAGCTCACCACCGGGGCCGGGACACGGGGAGCTGTTTTTT; abundance: many; v_gene: TRBV18; d_gene: -; j_gene: TRBJ2-2
CDR3aa: CASGPLNEQFF; CDR3nt: TGTGCCAGCGGGCCCCTAAATGAGCAGTTCTTC; abundance: -; v_gene: TRBV6-2/TRBV6-3; d_gene: -; j_gene: TRBJ2-1
CDR3aa: CASSLEGADTQYF; CDR3nt: TGTGCCAGCAGTTTAGAGGGGGCAGATACGCAGTATTTT; abundance: many; v_gene: TRBV28; d_gene: -; j_gene: TRBJ2-3
CDR3aa: CASSPLAGPVRDEQFF; CDR3nt: TGTGCCAGCAGCCCACTAGCGGGCCCCGTCCGGGATGAGCAGTTCTTC; abundance: many; v_gene: TRBV6-5; d_gene: TRBD2; j_gene: TRBJ2-1
CDR3aa: CAISGGWDNRYNEQFF; CDR3nt: TGTGCCATCAGTGGAGGGTGGGACAACCGCTACAATGAGCAGTTCTTC; abundance: many; v_gene: TRBV10-3; d_gene: -; j_gene: TRBJ2-1
CDR3aa: CATSSPGSLNTGELFF; CDR3nt: TGTGCCACCAGCAGTCCCGGCTCCTTGAACACCGGGGAGCTGTTTTTT; abundance: many; v_gene: TRBV15; d_gene: -; j_gene: TRBJ2-2
CDR3aa: CASRTSPYNEQFF; CDR3nt: TGCGCCAGCAGGACTTCCCCCTACAATGAGCAGTTCTTC; abundance: many; v_gene: TRBV5-1; d_gene: -; j_gene: TRBJ2-1
CDR3aa: CASSTTGSTGELFF; CDR3nt: TGTGCCAGCAGCACTACAGGGAGCACCGGGGAGCTGTTTTTT; abundance: many; v_gene: TRBV7-6; d_gene: -; j_gene: TRBJ2-2
CDR3aa: CASRLDRERSQPQHF; CDR3nt: TGTGCCAGTAGGTTGGACAGGGAACGAAGTCAGCCCCAGCATTTT; abundance: -; v_gene: TRBV19; d_gene: TRBD1; j_gene: TRBJ1-5
CDR3aa: CASSATSGRADTQYF; CDR3nt: TGTGCCAGCAGCGCGACTAGCGGGAGGGCAGATACGCAGTATTTT; abundance: large; v_gene: TRBV7-2; d_gene: TRBD2; j_gene: TRBJ2-3
CDR3aa: CASRTGVLNGYTF; CDR3nt: TGTGCCAGCAGAACAGGGGTCCTTAATGGCTACACCTTC; abundance: many; v_gene: TRBV12-3/TRBV12-4; d_gene: TRBD1; j_gene: TRBJ1-2
CDR3aa: CASSRAQGVLGYGYTF; CDR3nt: TGCGCCAGCAGCCGGGCACAGGGTGTATTGGGCTATGGCTACACCTTC; abundance: many; v_gene: TRBV4-3; d_gene: -; j_gene: TRBJ1-2
CDR3aa: CASSYQGWGFYEQYF; CDR3nt: TGTGCCAGCAGTTACCAGGGTTGGGGCTTCTACGAGCAGTACTTC; abundance: many; v_gene: TRBV6-2/TRBV6-3; d_gene: -; j_gene: TRBJ2-7
CDR3aa: CASSVGQGLNNEQFF; CDR3nt: TGTGCCAGCAGCGTAGGTCAGGGACTTAACAATGAGCAGTTCTTC; abundance: many; v_gene: TRBV9; d_gene: -; j_gene: TRBJ2-1
CDR3aa: CASSLRTSGAIEQFF; CDR3nt: TGTGCCAGCAGCTTAAGGACTAGCGGGGCAATTGAGCAGTTCTTC; abundance: -; v_gene: TRBV7-6; d_gene: TRBD2; j_gene: TRBJ2-1
CDR3aa: CASSSGQMNTEAFF; CDR3nt: TGTGCCAGCAGCTCGGGGCAGATGAACACTGAAGCTTTCTTT; abundance: few; v_gene: TRBV7-6; d_gene: -; j_gene: TRBJ1-1
CDR3aa: CSARHYERQDGTEAFF; CDR3nt: TGCAGTGCTAGACATTATGAACGACAGGACGGCACTGAAGCTTTCTTT; abundance: many; v_gene: TRBV20-1; d_gene: -; j_gene: TRBJ1-1
CDR3aa: CSARESHRPYEQYF; CDR3nt: TGCAGTGCTAGAGAAAGTCACAGACCCTACGAGCAGTACTTC; abundance: many; v_gene: TRBV20-1; d_gene: -; j_gene: TRBJ2-7
CDR3aa: CASSQDRFDYGYTF; CDR3nt: TGCGCCAGCAGCCAAGACAGGTTTGACTATGGCTACACCTTC; abundance: many; v_gene: TRBV4-3; d_gene: -; j_gene: TRBJ1-2
CDR3aa: CASSGGLGTYSSYNEQFF; CDR3nt: TGTGCCAGCAGTGGGGGACTAGGGACATACAGCTCCTACAATGAGCAGTTCTTC; abundance: many; v_gene: TRBV2; d_gene: TRBD2; j_gene: TRBJ2-1
CDR3aa: CASSPLGTRGTGELFF; CDR3nt: TGTGCCAGCAGCCCGTTGGGGACTAGAGGCACCGGGGAGCTGTTTTTT; abundance: many; v_gene: TRBV13; d_gene: TRBD2; j_gene: TRBJ2-2
CDR3aa: CASSRNSTF; CDR3nt: TGTGCCAGCAGCCGCAATTCCACCTTC; abundance: many; v_gene: TRBV7-3; d_gene: -; j_gene: TRBJ1-2